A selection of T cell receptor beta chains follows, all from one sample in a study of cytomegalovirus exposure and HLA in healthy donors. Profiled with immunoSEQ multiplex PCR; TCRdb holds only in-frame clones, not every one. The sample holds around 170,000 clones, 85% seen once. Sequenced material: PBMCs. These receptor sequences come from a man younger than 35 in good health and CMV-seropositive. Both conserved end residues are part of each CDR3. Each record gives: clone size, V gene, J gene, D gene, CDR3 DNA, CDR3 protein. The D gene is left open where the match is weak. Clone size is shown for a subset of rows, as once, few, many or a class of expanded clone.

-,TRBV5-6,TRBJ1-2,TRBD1,TGTGCCAGCACCCTACAGGGGGTGAGCTACACCTTC,CASTLQGVSYTF
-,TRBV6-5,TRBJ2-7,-,TGTGCCAGCAGTTACTTACAGACGAACTACGAGCAGTACTTC,CASSYLQTNYEQYF
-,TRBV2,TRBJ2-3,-,TGTGCCAGCAGTGAAGGCCAGGGAAGCACAGATACGCAGTATTTT,CASSEGQGSTDTQYF
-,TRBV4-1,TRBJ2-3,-,TGCGCCAGCAGCCAACTGGCTATACAGGCTAGCACAGATACGCAGTATTTT,CASSQLAIQASTDTQYF
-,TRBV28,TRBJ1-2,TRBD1,TGTGCCAGCAGTTTTCCCCAGGGGGCGGGTGGCTACACCTTC,CASSFPQGAGGYTF
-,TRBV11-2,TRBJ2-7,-,TGTGCCAGCAGCTTAGTCACACAGAGCTACGAGCAGTACTTC,CASSLVTQSYEQYF
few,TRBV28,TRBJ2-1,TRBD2,TGTGCCAGCAAAAAACCGCGCGGGACTAGCGGTTACAATGAGCAGTTCTTC,CASKKPRGTSGYNEQFF
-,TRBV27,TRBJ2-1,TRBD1,TGTGCCAGCAGTCCTTCTAGGACAGGCTACAATGAGCAGTTCTTC,CASSPSRTGYNEQFF
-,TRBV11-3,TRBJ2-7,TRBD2,TGTGCCAGCAGCCCGAGAGGGACTAGCGGGGGCCCTACCTTC,CASSPRGTSGGPTF
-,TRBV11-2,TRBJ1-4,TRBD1,TGTGCCAGCAGCTTAGGCGCAGGGGGGACACTTCGCGTCGAAAAACTGTTTTTT,CASSLGAGGTLRVEKLFF
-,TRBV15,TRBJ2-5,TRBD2,TGTGCCACCAGCAGAGGATCGATGGCTAGCGGGCAAGAGACCCAGTACTTC,CATSRGSMASGQETQYF
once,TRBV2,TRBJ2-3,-,TGTGCCAGCAGTGATAAGGAGTACCCCCTTTCCACAGATACGCAGTATTTT,CASSDKEYPLSTDTQYF
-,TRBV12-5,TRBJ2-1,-,TGTGCTAGTGGTACTCCGACAGGCAAGTTCTTC,CASGTPTGKFF
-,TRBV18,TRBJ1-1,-,TGTGCCAGCTCACCACCGGGCGCGTTAGTTGAAGCTTTCTTT,CASSPPGALVEAFF